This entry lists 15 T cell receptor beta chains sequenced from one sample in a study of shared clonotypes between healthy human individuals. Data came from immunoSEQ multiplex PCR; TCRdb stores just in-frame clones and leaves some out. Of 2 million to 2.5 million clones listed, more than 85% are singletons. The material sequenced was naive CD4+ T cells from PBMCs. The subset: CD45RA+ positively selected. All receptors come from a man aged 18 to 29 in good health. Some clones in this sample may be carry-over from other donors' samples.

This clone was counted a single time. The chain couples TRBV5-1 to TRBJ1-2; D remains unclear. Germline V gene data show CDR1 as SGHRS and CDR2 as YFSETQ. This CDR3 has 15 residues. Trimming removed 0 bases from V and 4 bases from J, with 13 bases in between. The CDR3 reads CASSLGETSVYGYTF. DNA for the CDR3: TGCGCCAGCAGCTTGGGGGAGACGTCTGTCTATGGCTACACCTTC.

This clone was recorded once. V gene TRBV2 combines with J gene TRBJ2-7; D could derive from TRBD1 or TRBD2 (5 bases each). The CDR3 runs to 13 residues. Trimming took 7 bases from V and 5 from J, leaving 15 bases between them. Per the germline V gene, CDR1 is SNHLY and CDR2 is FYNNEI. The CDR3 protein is CASTRQGVNEQYF. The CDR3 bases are TGTGCCAGCACCCGGCAGGGAGTCAACGAGCAGTACTTC. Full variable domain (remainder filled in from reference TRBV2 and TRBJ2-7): EPEVTQTPSHQVTQMGQEVILRCVPISNHLYFYWYRQILGQKVEFLVSFYNNEISEKSEIFDDQFSVERPDGSNFTLKIRSTKLEDSAMYFCASTRQGVNEQYFGPGTRLTVT.

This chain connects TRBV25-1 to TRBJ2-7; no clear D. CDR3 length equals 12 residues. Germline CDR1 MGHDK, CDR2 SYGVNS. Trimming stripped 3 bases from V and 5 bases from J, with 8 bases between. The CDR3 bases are TGTGCCAGCAGTGAGAATTTCCACGAGCAGTACTTC. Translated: CASSENFHEQYF.

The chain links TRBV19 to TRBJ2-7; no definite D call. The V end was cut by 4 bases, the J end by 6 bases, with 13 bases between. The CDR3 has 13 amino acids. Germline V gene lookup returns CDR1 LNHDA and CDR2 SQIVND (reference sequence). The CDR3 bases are TGTGCCAGTAGTACCTGGCCTCGGAGCGAGCAGTACTTC. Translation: CASSTWPRSEQYF. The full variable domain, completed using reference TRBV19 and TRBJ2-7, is DGGITQSPKYLFRKEGQNVTLSCEQNLNHDAMYWYRQDPGQGLRLIYYSQIVNDFQKGDIAEGYSVSREKKESFPLTVTSAQKNPTAFYLCASSTWPRSEQYFGPGTRLTVT.

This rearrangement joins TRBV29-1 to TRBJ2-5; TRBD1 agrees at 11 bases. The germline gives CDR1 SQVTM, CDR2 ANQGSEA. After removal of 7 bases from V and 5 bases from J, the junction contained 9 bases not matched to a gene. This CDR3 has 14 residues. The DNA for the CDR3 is TGCAGCGGGGGGACAGGGGGACCCGCCGAGACCCAGTACTTC. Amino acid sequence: CSGGTGGPAETQYF.

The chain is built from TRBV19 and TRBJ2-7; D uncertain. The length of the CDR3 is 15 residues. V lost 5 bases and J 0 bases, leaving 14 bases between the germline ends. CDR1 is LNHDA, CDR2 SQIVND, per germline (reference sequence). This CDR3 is CASSVQAQSSYEQYF. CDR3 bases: TGTGCCAGTAGTGTCCAGGCGCAAAGCTCCTACGAGCAGTACTTC.

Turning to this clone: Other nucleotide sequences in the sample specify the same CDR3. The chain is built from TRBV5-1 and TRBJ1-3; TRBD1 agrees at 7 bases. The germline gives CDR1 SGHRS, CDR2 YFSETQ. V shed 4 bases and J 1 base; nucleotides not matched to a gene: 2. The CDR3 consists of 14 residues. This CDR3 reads CASSGTDSGNTIYF. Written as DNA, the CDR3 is TGCGCCAGCAGCGGGACAGATTCTGGAAACACCATATATTTT.

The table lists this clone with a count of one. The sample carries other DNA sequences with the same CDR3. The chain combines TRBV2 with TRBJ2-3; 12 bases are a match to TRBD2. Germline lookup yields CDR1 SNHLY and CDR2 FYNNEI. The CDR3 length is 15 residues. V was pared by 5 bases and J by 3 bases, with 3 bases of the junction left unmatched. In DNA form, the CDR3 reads TGTGCCAGCAGTCCTACTAGCGGGAGGACAGATACGCAGTATTTT. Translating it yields CASSPTSGRTDTQYF.

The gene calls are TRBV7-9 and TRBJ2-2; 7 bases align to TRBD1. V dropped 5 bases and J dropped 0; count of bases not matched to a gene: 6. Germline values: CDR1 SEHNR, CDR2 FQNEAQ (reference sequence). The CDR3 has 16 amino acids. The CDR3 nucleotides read TGTGCCAGCAGCAGCAGGGGGATACCGAACACCGGGGAGCTGTTTTTT. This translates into CASSSRGIPNTGELFF.

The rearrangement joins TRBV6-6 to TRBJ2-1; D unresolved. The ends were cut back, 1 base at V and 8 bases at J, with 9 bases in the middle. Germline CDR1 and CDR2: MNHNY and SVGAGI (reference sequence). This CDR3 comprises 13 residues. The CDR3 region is CASSYYMGDEQFF. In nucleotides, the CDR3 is TGTGCCAGCAGTTACTATATGGGCGATGAGCAGTTCTTC.

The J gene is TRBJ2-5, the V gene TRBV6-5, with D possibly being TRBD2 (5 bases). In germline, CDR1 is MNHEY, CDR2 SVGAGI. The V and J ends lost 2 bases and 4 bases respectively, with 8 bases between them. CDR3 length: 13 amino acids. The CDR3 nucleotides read TGTGCCAGCAGTTACCGTCGGGGAGAGACCCAGTACTTC. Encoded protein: CASSYRRGETQYF.

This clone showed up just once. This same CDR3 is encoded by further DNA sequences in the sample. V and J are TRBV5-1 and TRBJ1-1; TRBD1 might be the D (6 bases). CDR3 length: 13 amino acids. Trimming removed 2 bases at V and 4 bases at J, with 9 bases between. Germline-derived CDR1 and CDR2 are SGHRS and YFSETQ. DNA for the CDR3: TGCGCCAGCAGCTTACAGGGTTTCACTGAAGCTTTCTTT. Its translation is CASSLQGFTEAFF.

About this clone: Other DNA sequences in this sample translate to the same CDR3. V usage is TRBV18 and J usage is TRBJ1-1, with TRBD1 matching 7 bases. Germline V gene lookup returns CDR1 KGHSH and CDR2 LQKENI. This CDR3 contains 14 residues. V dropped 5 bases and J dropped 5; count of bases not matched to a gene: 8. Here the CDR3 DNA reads TGTGCCAGCTCAAGAGGGCAGGGGGTGACTGAAGCTTTCTTT. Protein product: CASSRGQGVTEAFF.

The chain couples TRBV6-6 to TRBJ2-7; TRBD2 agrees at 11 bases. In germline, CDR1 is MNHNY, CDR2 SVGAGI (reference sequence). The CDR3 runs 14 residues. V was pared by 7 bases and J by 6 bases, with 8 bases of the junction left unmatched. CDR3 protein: CASTTLAGDVEQYF. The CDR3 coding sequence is TGTGCCAGCACCACACTAGCGGGGGATGTCGAGCAGTACTTC.

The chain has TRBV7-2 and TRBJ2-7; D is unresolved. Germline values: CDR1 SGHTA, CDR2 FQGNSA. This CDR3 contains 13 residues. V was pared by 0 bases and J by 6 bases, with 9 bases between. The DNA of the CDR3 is TGTGCCAGCAGCTTAGCGCCCCCGCTCGAGCAGTACTTC. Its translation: CASSLAPPLEQYF.